This TCR beta chain came from a study of identical twins. Using its own MiXCR run on the 5' RACE reads, TCRdb lists one record per CDR3 protein. Of around 960,000 distinct CDR3 sequences in the sample, approximately 13% were seen once. The CDR3 covers 15 residues. Trimming at V came to 6 bases and at J to 9 bases, leaving 11 bases not matched to a gene. Notes on the study in general: Invariant MAIT and iNKT cells are populations that could partly confound zero-insertion analyses.

This clonotype was seen a few times. Its antigen is undetermined. These records were also assigned to another study, of yellow fever vaccine responses in identical twins.

This rearrangement joins TRBV12-3 or TRBV12-4 to TRBJ2-1; 10 nucleotides match TRBD1. The specimen was PBMCs. This sequence was found in a young woman in good health. CDR3 residues: CASRAGTGVMGEQFF. In DNA, the CDR3 is TGTGCCAGCAGAGCCGGGACAGGGGTTATGGGTGAGCAGTTCTTC.